The 25 T cell receptor beta chains below all came from one sample that was sequenced in a study of blood T cell repertoires in COVID-19. The data were produced by immunoSEQ multiplex PCR, yet TCRdb's version contains in-frame clones alone and is incomplete. The data contain fewer than 350,000 clones, about 89% of them singletons. Source material: peripheral blood. Receptor source: a middle-aged man with active or convalescent COVID-19.

This CDR3 is CATSKGVAEAFF. The CDR3 region has the DNA TGTGCCACCAGCAAAGGAGTTGCTGAAGCTTTCTTT. The chain carries TRBV15 and TRBJ1-1; no clear D gene. CDR1 is LNHNV and CDR2 is YYDKDF in the germline V gene (reference sequence). V lost 4 bases, J lost 6 bases, and 9 bases lay in between. CDR3 size: 12 residues.

This chain connects TRBV28 to TRBJ2-7; 8 nucleotides agree with TRBD2. This CDR3 region has 15 residues. Germline V gene sequence: CDR1 MDHEN, CDR2 SYDVKM. Trimming removed 4 bases from V and 3 bases from J; junction bases left unmatched: 8. In DNA form, the CDR3 reads TGTGCCAGCAGTTCCTGGGGGCTAGCGGGCTACGAGCAGTACTTC. Translating it yields CASSSWGLAGYEQYF.

The chain recombines TRBV9 with TRBJ1-1, with D hard to call. Trimming pared 4 bases from V and 0 bases from J, leaving 10 bases between. The CDR3 contains 14 residues. Looked up from germline, CDR1 is SGDLS and CDR2 is YYNGEE. DNA for the CDR3: TGTGCCAGCAGCCCCAGGCGTATGAACACTGAAGCTTTCTTT. This sequence encodes CASSPRRMNTEAFF. The full variable domain, with the rest looked up from reference TRBV9 and TRBJ1-1, is DSGVTQTPKHLITATGQRVTLRCSPRSGDLSVYWYQQSLDQGLQFLIQYYNGEERAKGNILERFSAQQFPDLHSELNLSSLELGDSALYFCASSPRRMNTEAFFGQGTRLTVV.

The count of this clone is one. The junction departs from the called germline gene at one end, perhaps through a read error. V is TRBV12-5 and J is TRBJ1-5, with D maybe TRBD1 (5 bases). This CDR3 contains 15 residues. Germline loops: CDR1 LGHNT, CDR2 FRNRAP. CDR3: CVSRGGVGGNQPQHF. The DNA for the CDR3 is TGTGTTAGTCGAGGAGGGGTAGGAGGCAATCAGCCCCAGCATTTT.

The chain links TRBV30 to TRBJ1-1, with D possibly matching TRBD1 (5 bases). V lost 2 bases, J lost 4 bases, and 8 bases lay in between. Looked up from germline, CDR1 is GTSNPN and CDR2 is SVGIG (reference sequence). The CDR3 is 12 residues long. The CDR3 nucleotides are TGTGCCTGGAGTAAGGGGTTCACTGAAGCTTTCTTT. Protein: CAWSKGFTEAFF.

The V call is TRBV11-3, the J call TRBJ2-1; D unclear. With 1 base removed from V and 5 bases from J, the gap between germline ends came to 9 bases. The CDR3 loop spans 14 amino acids. Germline CDR1 SGHNT, CDR2 YENEEA. The CDR3 spells CASSLGGIHNEQFF. The CDR3 nucleotides read TGTGCCAGCAGCTTAGGAGGCATCCACAATGAGCAGTTCTTC. Together with reference TRBV11-3 and TRBJ2-1, the CDR3 gives the full variable domain: EAGVVQSPRYKIIEKKQPVAFWCNPISGHNTLYWYLQNLGQGPELLIRYENEEAVDDSQLPKDRFSAERLKGVDSTLKIQPAELGDSAVYLCASSLGGIHNEQFFGPGTRLTVL.

This chain connects TRBV2 to TRBJ1-5; 11 bases are a match to TRBD1. The CDR3 runs 15 residues. The V gene's germline CDR1 is SNHLY and CDR2 FYNNEI. With 6 bases clipped from V and 6 bases from J, the junction kept 7 bases outside the gene matches. CDR3: CASSQDRGQGQPQHF. CDR3 coding DNA: TGTGCCAGCAGCCAGGACAGGGGGCAGGGTCAGCCCCAGCATTTT.

V usage is TRBV7-6 and J usage is TRBJ2-2; D gene uncertain. The CDR3 covers 17 residues. The V and J ends lost 5 bases and 0 bases respectively, with 16 bases between them. The germline CDR1 and CDR2 sequences are SGHVS and FNYEAQ. The CDR3 nucleotides are TGTGCCAGCAGCCGTCCGGTGCCGACTCCGAACACCGGGGAGCTGTTTTTT. The encoded protein is CASSRPVPTPNTGELFF. The full variable domain, rest sourced from reference TRBV7-6 and TRBJ2-2, is GAGVSQSPRYKVTKRGQDVALRCDPISGHVSLYWYRQALGQGPEFLTYFNYEAQQDKSGLPNDRFSAERPEGSISTLTIQRTEQRDSAMYRCASSRPVPTPNTGELFFGEGSRLTVL.

This clone was seen once. The V call is TRBV28, the J call TRBJ1-6; 7 bases map to TRBD1. Trimming removed 10 bases from V and 8 bases from J; junction bases left unmatched: 11. The CDR3 spans 14 residues. Germline CDR1 and CDR2: MDHEN and SYDVKM. CDR3 protein: CAIPSGRGDSPLHF. The CDR3, as DNA: TGTGCCATCCCTTCGGGCAGGGGGGATTCACCCCTCCACTTT.

V is TRBV4-2 and J is TRBJ2-2; D gene ambiguous. CDR1 and CDR2 from the germline V gene are LGHNA and YNFKEQ. This CDR3 is built from 16 residues. Trimming left V 0 bases short and J 1 base short, with 9 bases between. CDR3 sequence: CASSQDNPGNTGELFF. The CDR3 DNA follows: TGTGCCAGCAGCCAAGATAACCCCGGGAACACCGGGGAGCTGTTTTTT.

The chain couples TRBV18 to TRBJ1-2; D not certain. From germline, CDR1 is KGHSH and CDR2 LQKENI. The CDR3 consists of 16 residues. V lost 3 bases and J lost 2, with 16 bases in between. The CDR3: CASSPILDGLNYGYTF. CDR3 DNA sequence: TGTGCCAGCTCACCGATCCTCGACGGGTTAAACTATGGCTACACCTTC. The full variable domain, its missing parts supplied by reference TRBV18 and TRBJ1-2, is NAGVMQNPRHLVRRRGQEARLRCSPMKGHSHVYWYRQLPEEGLKFMVYLQKENIIDESGMPKERFSAEFPKEGPSILRIQQVVRGDSAAYFCASSPILDGLNYGYTFGSGTRLTVV.

To note about this clone: The germline gene is not matched at one end of the junction; a read error may be the cause. The rearrangement joins TRBV18 to TRBJ2-2, with D maybe TRBD1 (6 bases). CDR3 length equals 16 residues. CDR1 KGHSH and CDR2 LQKENI come from the germline V gene. CDR3 nucleotide sequence: TGTGCCAGCTCACTATCACAGGGAGCGAACGCCGGGGAGCTGTTTTTT. Protein: CASSLSQGANAGELFF.

The count of this clone is one. The chain carries TRBV7-3 and TRBJ2-7, with D perhaps TRBD2 (6 bases). The germline V and J ends were trimmed by 5 bases and 5 bases, with 16 bases remaining between them. The CDR3 has 14 residues. Germline CDR1 reads SGHTA; CDR2 reads FQGTGA. CDR3 bases: TGTGCCAGCAGCCCCAACGCGGGGCCAAACGAGCAGTACTTC. Protein product: CASSPNAGPNEQYF.

The V gene is TRBV6-5, the J gene TRBJ2-1, with 9 bases identical to TRBD2. CDR1 MNHEY and CDR2 SVGAGI come from the germline V gene. The length of the CDR3 is 14 residues. Trimming removed 8 bases from V and 4 bases from J; junction bases left unmatched: 6. This CDR3 reads CASGPSGIYNEQFF. Here the CDR3 DNA reads TGTGCCAGCGGACCTAGCGGGATTTACAATGAGCAGTTCTTC.

This rearrangement joins TRBV7-9 to TRBJ1-1; tentative D call: TRBD1 (6 bases). V shed 4 bases and J shed 8 bases, with 17 bases lying between them. The CDR3 runs 14 residues. Germline values: CDR1 SEHNR, CDR2 FQNEAQ (reference sequence). The CDR3 sequence: CASSSGEGSPEAFF. The CDR3 coding sequence is TGTGCCAGCAGCTCAGGGGAAGGATCCCCCGAAGCTTTCTTT.

The rearrangement joins TRBV9 to TRBJ2-7, with D possibly matching TRBD2 (5 bases). V was cut by 7 bases and J by 5 bases, with 16 bases left in between. Germline lookup yields CDR1 SGDLS and CDR2 YYNGEE. The CDR3 is 13 residues long. The chain's CDR3 is CASGRGELNEQYF. The CDR3 DNA is TGTGCCAGCGGTCGGGGTGAACTCAACGAGCAGTACTTC.

V is TRBV18 and J is TRBJ2-2, with TRBD1 matching 7 bases. Losses at the gene ends were 5 bases for V and 7 bases for J; bases not matched to a gene: 4. The CDR3 has 13 amino acids. Per germline, CDR1 KGHSH and CDR2 LQKENI. CDR3 in DNA: TGTGCCAGCTCAACGACAGGGATCGGGGAGCTGTTTTTT. Translated, it gives CASSTTGIGELFF.

J is TRBJ2-1 and V is TRBV11-2; TRBD1 is a possible D gene (6 bases). Germline loops: CDR1 SGHAT, CDR2 FQNNGV. The CDR3 is 15 residues long. The V end was cut by 5 bases, the J end by 2 bases, with 13 bases between. The CDR3 here is CASSPGTITYNEQFF. The DNA for the CDR3 is TGTGCCAGCAGCCCGGGGACAATAACCTACAATGAGCAGTTCTTC.

The chain joins TRBV7-9 to TRBJ1-1; D call uncertain. Trimming shortened V by 5 bases and J by 8 bases, and 18 bases separated the two germline ends. The CDR3 covers 14 residues. Germline loops: CDR1 SEHNR, CDR2 FQNEAQ (reference sequence). CDR3 sequence: CASSQPERVGEAFF. The CDR3 DNA is TGTGCCAGCAGCCAGCCCGAGCGTGTAGGAGAAGCTTTCTTT. Based on the CDR3 plus reference TRBV7-9 and TRBJ1-1, the full variable domain is DTGVSQNPRHKITKRGQNVTFRCDPISEHNRLYWYRQTLGQGPEFLTYFQNEAQLEKSRLLSDRFSAERPKGSFSTLEIQRTEQGDSAMYLCASSQPERVGEAFFGQGTRLTVV.

The chain recombines TRBV18 with TRBJ1-3, with 7 nucleotides matching TRBD1. Trimming at V came to 3 bases and at J to 4 bases, leaving 9 bases not matched to a gene. CDR1 and CDR2 (germline): KGHSH, LQKENI. CDR3 length equals 16 residues. The CDR3 DNA follows: TGTGCCAGCTCACCGTCAGGGGGATCCTCAGGAAACACCATATATTTT. This gives the protein CASSPSGGSSGNTIYF.

This clone has a single count. The chain recombines TRBV5-1 with TRBJ2-5; 8 nucleotides align to TRBD2. The length of the CDR3 is 14 residues. Germline V gene data show CDR1 as SGHRS and CDR2 as YFSETQ. The V segment lost 6 bases and the J segment 2 bases; nucleotides outside the gene matches: 6. The CDR3, as DNA: TGCGCCAGCAAAAGTACTAGCGGACAAGAGACCCAGTACTTC. Translating gives CASKSTSGQETQYF.

The chain is built from TRBV2 and TRBJ2-6; tentative D call: TRBD2 (5 bases). The CDR3 loop spans 18 amino acids. V lost 0 bases, J lost 3 bases, and 15 bases lay in between. The germline V gene has CDR1 SNHLY and CDR2 FYNNEI. In nucleotides, the CDR3 is TGTGCCAGCAGTGAAGCCGGTGGCGGGCTGGATGGGGCCAACGTCCTGACTTTC. Translated, it gives CASSEAGGGLDGANVLTF. The variable domain in full, completed from reference TRBV2 and TRBJ2-6, reads EPEVTQTPSHQVTQMGQEVILRCVPISNHLYFYWYRQILGQKVEFLVSFYNNEISEKSEIFDDQFSVERPDGSNFTLKIRSTKLEDSAMYFCASSEAGGGLDGANVLTFGAGSRLTVL.

V is TRBV18 and J is TRBJ1-1; a possible D gene is TRBD1 (5 bases). Trimming removed 1 base from V and 5 bases from J, with 11 bases in between. Germline CDR1 and CDR2: KGHSH and LQKENI. The CDR3 totals 14 residues. The CDR3 coding sequence is TGTGCCAGCTCACCACTCGGGGAGGGGACTGAAGCTTTCTTT. It codes for CASSPLGEGTEAFF.

The chain couples TRBV28 to TRBJ1-2; D is ambiguous. V was cut by 7 bases and J by 0 bases, with 9 bases left in between. The CDR3 loop spans 13 amino acids. CDR1 and CDR2 (germline): MDHEN, SYDVKM. In nucleotides, the CDR3 is TGTGCCAGCACGATCGCGGCTAACTATGGCTACACCTTC. It translates to CASTIAANYGYTF.

The chain links TRBV5-4 to TRBJ2-2, with 7 bases identical to TRBD1. The CDR3 has 16 residues. Germline CDR1 reads SGHNT; CDR2 reads YYREEE (reference sequence). V lost 3 bases, J lost 3 bases, and 8 bases stayed unmatched. The CDR3 DNA reads as TGTGCCAGCAGCTCCCCTACAGGGGCCCACACCGGGGAGCTGTTTTTT. Its protein is CASSSPTGAHTGELFF.